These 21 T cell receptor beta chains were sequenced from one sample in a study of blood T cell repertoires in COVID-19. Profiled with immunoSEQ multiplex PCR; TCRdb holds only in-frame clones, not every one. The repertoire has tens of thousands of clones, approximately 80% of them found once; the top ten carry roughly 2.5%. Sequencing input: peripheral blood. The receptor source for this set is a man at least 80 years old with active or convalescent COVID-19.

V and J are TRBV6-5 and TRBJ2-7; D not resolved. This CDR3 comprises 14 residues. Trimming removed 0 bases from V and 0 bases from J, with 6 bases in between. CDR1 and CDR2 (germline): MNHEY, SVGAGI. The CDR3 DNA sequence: TGTGCCAGCAGTTACTCGCGTAGCTCCTACGAGCAGTACTTC. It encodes CASSYSRSSYEQYF.

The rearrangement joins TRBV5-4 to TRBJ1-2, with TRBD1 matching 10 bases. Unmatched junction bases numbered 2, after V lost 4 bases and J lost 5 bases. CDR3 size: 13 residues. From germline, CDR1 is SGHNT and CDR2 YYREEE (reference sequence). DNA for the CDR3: TGTGCCAGCAGCCCGGACAGGGGGTATGGCTACACCTTC. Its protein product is CASSPDRGYGYTF. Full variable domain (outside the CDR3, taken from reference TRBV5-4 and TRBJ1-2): ETGVTQSPTHLIKTRGQQVTLRCSSQSGHNTVSWYQQALGQGPQFIFQYYREEENGRGNFPPRFSGLQFPNYSSELNVNALELDDSALYLCASSPDRGYGYTFGSGTRLTVV.

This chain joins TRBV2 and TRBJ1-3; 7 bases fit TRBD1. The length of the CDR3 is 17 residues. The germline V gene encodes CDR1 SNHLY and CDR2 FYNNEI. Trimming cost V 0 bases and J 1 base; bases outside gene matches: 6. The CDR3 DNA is TGTGCCAGCAGTGAAGCCAGGACAGGATTTTCTGGAAACACCATATATTTT. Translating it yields CASSEARTGFSGNTIYF.

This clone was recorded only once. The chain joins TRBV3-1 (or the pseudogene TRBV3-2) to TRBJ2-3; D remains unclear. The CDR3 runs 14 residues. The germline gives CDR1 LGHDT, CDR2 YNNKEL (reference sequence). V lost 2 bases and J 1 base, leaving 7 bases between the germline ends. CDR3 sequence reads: CASSQQVRTDTQYF. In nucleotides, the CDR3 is TGTGCCAGCAGCCAACAGGTCCGCACAGATACGCAGTATTTT.

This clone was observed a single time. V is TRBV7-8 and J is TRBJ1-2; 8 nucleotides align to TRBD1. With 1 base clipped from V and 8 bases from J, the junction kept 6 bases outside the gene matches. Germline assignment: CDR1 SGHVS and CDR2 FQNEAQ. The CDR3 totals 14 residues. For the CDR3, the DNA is TGTGCCAGCAGCTTAGAACAGGGGGGACTCGGCTACACCTTC. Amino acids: CASSLEQGGLGYTF.

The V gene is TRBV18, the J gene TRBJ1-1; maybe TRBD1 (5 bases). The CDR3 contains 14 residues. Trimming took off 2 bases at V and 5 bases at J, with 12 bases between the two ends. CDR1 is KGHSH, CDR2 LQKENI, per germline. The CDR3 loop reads CASSPAGVETEAFF. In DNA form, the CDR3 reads TGTGCCAGCTCACCAGCGGGGGTGGAGACTGAAGCTTTCTTT.

DNA of the CDR3: TGCAGCGTTGAAGACCTAGCGGGGGGTGGGGAGCTGTTTTTT. This encodes CSVEDLAGGGELFF. The chain joins TRBV29-1 to TRBJ2-2; 11 positions agree with TRBD2. CDR1 and CDR2 from the germline V gene are SQVTM and ANQGSEA. The CDR3 covers 14 residues. The J segment lost 8 bases and the V segment lost 0 bases, leaving 2 bases of the junction unmatched.

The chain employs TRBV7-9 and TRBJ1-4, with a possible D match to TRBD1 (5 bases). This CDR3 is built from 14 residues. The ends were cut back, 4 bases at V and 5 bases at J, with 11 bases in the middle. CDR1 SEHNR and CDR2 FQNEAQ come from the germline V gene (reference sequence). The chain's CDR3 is CASSSRGGNEKLFF. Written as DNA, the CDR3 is TGTGCCAGCAGCTCCCGGGGGGGGAATGAAAAACTGTTTTTT. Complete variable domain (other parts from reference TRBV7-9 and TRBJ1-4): DTGVSQNPRHKITKRGQNVTFRCDPISEHNRLYWYRQTLGQGPEFLTYFQNEAQLEKSRLLSDRFSAERPKGSFSTLEIQRTEQGDSAMYLCASSSRGGNEKLFFGSGTQLSVL.

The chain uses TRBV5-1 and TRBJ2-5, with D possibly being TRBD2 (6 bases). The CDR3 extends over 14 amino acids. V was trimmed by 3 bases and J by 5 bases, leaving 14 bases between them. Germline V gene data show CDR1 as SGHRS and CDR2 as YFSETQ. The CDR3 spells CASSYTSIGETQYF. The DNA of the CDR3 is TGCGCCAGCAGCTACACTAGCATTGGGGAGACCCAGTACTTC. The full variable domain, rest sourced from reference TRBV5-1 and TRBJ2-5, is KAGVTQTPRYLIKTRGQQVTLSCSPISGHRSVSWYQQTPGQGLQFLFEYFSETQRNKGNFPGRFSGRQFSNSRSEMNVSTLELGDSALYLCASSYTSIGETQYFGPGTRLLVL.

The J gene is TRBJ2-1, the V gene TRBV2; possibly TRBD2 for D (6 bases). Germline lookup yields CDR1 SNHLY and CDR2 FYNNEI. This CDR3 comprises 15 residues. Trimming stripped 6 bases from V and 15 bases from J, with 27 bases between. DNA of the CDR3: TGTGCCAGCAGCCTTGGGGCGGGACCACCTGTAAAGCGGTTCTTC. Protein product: CASSLGAGPPVKRFF. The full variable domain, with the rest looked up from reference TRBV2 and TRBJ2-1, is EPEVTQTPSHQVTQMGQEVILRCVPISNHLYFYWYRQILGQKVEFLVSFYNNEISEKSEIFDDQFSVERPDGSNFTLKIRSTKLEDSAMYFCASSLGAGPPVKRFFGPGTRLTVL.

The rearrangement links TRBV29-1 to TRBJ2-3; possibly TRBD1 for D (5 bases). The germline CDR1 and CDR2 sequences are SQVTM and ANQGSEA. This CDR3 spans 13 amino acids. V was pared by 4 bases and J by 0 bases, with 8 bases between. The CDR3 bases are TGCAGCGTTGGTCAGGGTAGCACAGATACGCAGTATTTT. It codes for CSVGQGSTDTQYF.

The CDR3 loop reads CATSDGGGNTIYF. The CDR3 nucleotides are TGTGCCACAAGCGATGGGGGCGGAAACACCATATATTTT. The chain combines TRBV6-5 with TRBJ1-3, with D perhaps TRBD1 (6 bases). Trimming shortened V by 10 bases and J by 4 bases, and 14 bases separated the two germline ends. Germline V gene data show CDR1 as MNHEY and CDR2 as SVGAGI. The length of the CDR3 is 13 residues.

The CDR3 is CASKSSSGGSGELFF. In nucleotides, the CDR3 is TGTGCCAGCAAGTCGTCTAGCGGGGGGTCCGGGGAGCTGTTTTTT. The J gene is TRBJ2-2, the V gene TRBV2; 11 bases fit TRBD2. Germline CDR1 reads SNHLY; CDR2 reads FYNNEI. The CDR3 is 15 residues long. V trimming: 7 bases; J trimming: 6 bases; junction bases outside the gene matches: 7. Combining the CDR3 with reference TRBV2 and TRBJ2-2 gives the whole variable domain EPEVTQTPSHQVTQMGQEVILRCVPISNHLYFYWYRQILGQKVEFLVSFYNNEISEKSEIFDDQFSVERPDGSNFTLKIRSTKLEDSAMYFCASKSSSGGSGELFFGEGSRLTVL.

The CDR3: CASSSLRTDTQYF. As DNA, the CDR3 is TGTGCCAGCAGCTCTTTGCGTACAGATACGCAGTATTTT. The rearrangement joins TRBV5-4 to TRBJ2-3; D call uncertain. The CDR3 is 13 amino acids. The germline gives CDR1 SGHNT, CDR2 YYREEE (reference sequence). V was shortened by 3 bases and J by 3 bases, with 8 bases between the two germline ends.

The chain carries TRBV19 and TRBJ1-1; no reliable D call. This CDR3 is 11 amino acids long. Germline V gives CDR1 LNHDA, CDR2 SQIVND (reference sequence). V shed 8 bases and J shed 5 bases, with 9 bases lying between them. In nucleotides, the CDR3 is TGTGCCAGTTATAGAGGGACTGAAGCTTTCTTT. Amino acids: CASYRGTEAFF.

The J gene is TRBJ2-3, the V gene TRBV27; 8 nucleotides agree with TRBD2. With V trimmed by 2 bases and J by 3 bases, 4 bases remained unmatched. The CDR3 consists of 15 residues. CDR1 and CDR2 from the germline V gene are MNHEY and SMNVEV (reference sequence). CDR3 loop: CASSLRLALTDTQYF. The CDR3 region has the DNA TGTGCCAGCAGTTTAAGACTAGCGCTTACAGATACGCAGTATTTT.

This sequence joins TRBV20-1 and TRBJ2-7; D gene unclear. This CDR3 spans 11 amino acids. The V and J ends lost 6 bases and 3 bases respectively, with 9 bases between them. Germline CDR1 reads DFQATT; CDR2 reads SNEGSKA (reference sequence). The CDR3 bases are TGCAGTGCCACCCCCAGCTACGAGCAGTACTTC. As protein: CSATPSYEQYF.

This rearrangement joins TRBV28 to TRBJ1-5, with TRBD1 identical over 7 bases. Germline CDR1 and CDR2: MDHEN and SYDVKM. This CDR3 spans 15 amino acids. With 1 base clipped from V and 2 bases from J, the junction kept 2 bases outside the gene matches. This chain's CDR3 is CASSLYRGRNQPQHF. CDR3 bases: TGTGCCAGCAGTTTATACAGGGGTCGCAATCAGCCCCAGCATTTT.

The DNA of the CDR3 is TGTGCCAGCAGCCCCAGACAGGGTGGGACTGAAGCTTTCTTT. Amino acid sequence: CASSPRQGGTEAFF. This chain links TRBV7-2 with TRBJ1-1; 7 positions match TRBD1. Germline CDR1 SGHTA, CDR2 FQGNSA. The CDR3 loop spans 14 amino acids. V lost 5 bases, J lost 5 bases, and 8 bases stayed unmatched.

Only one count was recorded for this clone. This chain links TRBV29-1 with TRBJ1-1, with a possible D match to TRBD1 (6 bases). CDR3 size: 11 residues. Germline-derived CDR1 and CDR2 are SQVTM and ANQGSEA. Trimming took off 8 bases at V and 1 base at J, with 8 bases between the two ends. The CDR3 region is CSLDRNTEAFF. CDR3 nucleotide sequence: TGCAGCTTGGACAGGAACACTGAAGCTTTCTTT. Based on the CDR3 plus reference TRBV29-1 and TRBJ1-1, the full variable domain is SAVISQKPSRDICQRGTSLTIQCQVDSQVTMMFWYRQQPGQSLTLIATANQGSEATYESGFVIDKFPISRPNLTFSTLTVSNMSPEDSSIYLCSLDRNTEAFFGQGTRLTVV.

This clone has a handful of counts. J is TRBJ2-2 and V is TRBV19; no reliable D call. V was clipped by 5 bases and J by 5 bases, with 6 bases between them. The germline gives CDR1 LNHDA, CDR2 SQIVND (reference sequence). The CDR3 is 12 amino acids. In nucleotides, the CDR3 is TGTGCCAGTAGTGTTATAACCGGGGAGCTGTTTTTT. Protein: CASSVITGELFF.